The source of this T cell receptor beta chain is a study of blood T cell repertoires in COVID-19. Study overall: The samples span acute and convalescent COVID-19 from the United States, Italy and Spain. T cells, B-cell-depleted T cells, or PBMCs supplied cDNA or gDNA.

Original handling: Estimates of nucleated cell counts were drawn from the amplification of reference gene primers. The table came from immunoSEQ multiplex PCR; TCRdb's copy has only in-frame clones and leaves some out. Clone size and V and J calls were adopted from that table, with D and trimming inferred from the DNA. The sample yields tens of thousands of clones, 83% seen once. This CDR3 has 13 residues. V lost 7 bases to trimming and J lost 5 bases; unmatched junction nucleotides: 7. CDR1 LNHDA and CDR2 SQIVND come from the germline V gene (reference sequence). The chain couples TRBV19 to TRBJ1-2; 7 nucleotides match TRBD1. The sequence derives from a woman older than 75 with acute or convalescent COVID-19. The material sequenced was peripheral blood. The CDR3 sequence is CASIEGRGYGYTF. CDR3 sequence (DNA): TGTGCCAGTATAGAGGGCAGGGGGTATGGCTACACCTTC.